The rows below give T cell receptor beta chains drawn from one sample of a study of OX40 agonist ivuxolimab in advanced cancers. Sequencing was performed with immunoSEQ multiplex PCR; in TCRdb, only in-frame clones are kept and a portion is missing. The repertoire holds about 68,000 clones, with 75% to 95% as singletons. The sequences come from CD4+ or CD8+ T cells sorted from blood, collected in a trial of the OX40 agonist ivuxolimab. Receptors were obtained from an adult with an advanced solid tumor such as melanoma, head and neck, liver or kidney cancer. The CDR3 runs from the conserved cysteine through the conserved F or W. D genes are given only for firm matches. Clone size, where shown, is once, few, many, or a class for clones that have expanded.

abundance	v_gene	d_gene	j_gene	CDR3aa	CDR3nt
.	TRBV7-3	TRBD2	TRBJ2-1	CASSSSGTSGNEQFF	TGTGCCAGCAGCTCGTCCGGGACTAGCGGGAATGAGCAGTTCTTC
.	TRBV19	TRBD1	TRBJ2-5	CASSPSRGQGRETQYF	TGTGCCAGTAGTCCTAGTAGGGGACAGGGTAGGGAGACCCAGTACTTC
.	TRBV6-5	TRBD1	TRBJ1-5	CASGTGIVQPQHF	TGTGCCAGCGGGACAGGGATTGTTCAGCCCCAGCATTTT
.	TRBV7-9	.	TRBJ2-1	CASSSSDPDNEQFF	TGTGCCAGCAGCTCCTCTGATCCTGACAATGAGCAGTTCTTC
.	TRBV7-9	TRBD1	TRBJ1-1	CASSTPGQVNTEAFF	TGTGCCAGCAGCACCCCGGGACAGGTGAACACTGAAGCTTTCTTT
few	TRBV2	TRBD1	TRBJ1-5	CASKQGQGGQPQHF	TGTGCCAGCAAACAGGGACAGGGAGGACAGCCCCAGCATTTT
.	TRBV4-3	.	TRBJ1-1	CASSQEVSRNTEAFF	TGCGCCAGCAGCCAAGAAGTATCACGGAACACTGAAGCTTTCTTT
few	TRBV5-6	.	TRBJ2-2	CASSLGWRVDTGELFF	TGTGCCAGCAGCTTAGGGTGGCGGGTGGACACCGGGGAGCTGTTTTTT
.	TRBV2	.	TRBJ2-7	CASSDPGEAYEQYF	TGTGCCAGCAGTGACCCAGGCGAAGCCTACGAGCAGTACTTC
.	TRBV7-9	.	TRBJ1-6	CASSREGNSPLHF	TGTGCCAGCAGTAGGGAGGGTAATTCACCCCTCCACTTT
.	TRBV7-6	TRBD1	TRBJ2-7	CASSQGQGIYEQYF	TGTGCCAGCAGTCAGGGACAGGGGATCTACGAGCAGTACTTC
.	TRBV7-9	.	TRBJ1-4	CAVPTGEKLFF	TGTGCCGTCCCAACCGGTGAAAAACTGTTTTTT
.	TRBV19	.	TRBJ1-1	CASSIVDTEAFF	TGTGCCAGTAGTATAGTGGACACTGAAGCTTTCTTT
.	TRBV7-9	.	TRBJ1-1	CASSLAGTEAFF	TGTGCCAGCAGCTTAGCCGGGACAGAAGCTTTCTTT
.	TRBV27	.	TRBJ1-2	CASSPFPGGLYGYTF	TGTGCCAGCAGCCCATTTCCGGGCGGATTATATGGCTACACCTTC
.	TRBV19	TRBD1	TRBJ2-1	CASSPGQGNYNEQFF	TGTGCCAGTAGTCCGGGACAGGGGAACTACAATGAGCAGTTCTTC
.	TRBV2	TRBD2	TRBJ2-7	CASELPSGSYEQYF	TGTGCCAGCGAACTGCCTAGCGGATCCTACGAGCAGTACTTC
.	TRBV28	.	TRBJ1-1	CASSFEVNTEAFF	TGTGCCAGCAGTTTTGAGGTGAACACTGAAGCTTTCTTT
.	TRBV29-1	.	TRBJ2-2	CSVDGDRNTGELFF	TGCAGCGTTGATGGGGATCGGAACACCGGGGAGCTGTTTTTT
.	TRBV10-3	TRBD1	TRBJ1-1	CAISESTGQGRELNTEAFF	TGTGCCATCAGTGAGTCTACGGGACAGGGACGAGAATTGAACACTGAAGCTTTCTTT
.	TRBV5-6	.	TRBJ1-1	CASSLDGTTGRNTEAFF	TGTGCCAGCAGCTTGGATGGGACGACAGGTAGGAACACTGAAGCTTTCTTT
.	TRBV9	.	TRBJ1-4	CASSSPRGGTNEKLFF	TGTGCCAGCAGCTCCCCTCGAGGGGGGACTAATGAAAAACTGTTTTTT
.	TRBV18	TRBD1	TRBJ1-5	CASSETGVINSNQPQHF	TGTGCCAGCTCGGAGACAGGGGTAATTAATAGCAATCAGCCCCAGCATTTT
.	TRBV7-8	.	TRBJ2-7	CASSLGGPGGTYEQYF	TGTGCCAGCAGCTTGGGCGGCCCGGGGGGCACCTACGAGCAGTACTTC
once	TRBV4-1	.	TRBJ1-2	CASSQGRTRRQAYGYTF	TGCGCCAGCAGCCAGGGGCGAACGCGACGTCAGGCCTATGGCTACACCTTC
.	TRBV7-2	TRBD2	TRBJ2-3	CASSSIAGGSTDTQYF	TGTGCCAGCAGCTCAATAGCGGGAGGGAGCACAGATACGCAGTATTTT
.	TRBV14	.	TRBJ1-2	CASSQVGVAYGYTF	TGTGCCAGCAGCCAAGTTGGGGTTGCATATGGCTACACCTTC
.	TRBV7-3	.	TRBJ2-1	CASSLPNRDEQFF	TGTGCCAGCAGCTTACCAAACAGAGATGAGCAGTTCTTC
.	TRBV14	.	TRBJ2-1	CASSQLPRSNSEQFF	TGTGCCAGCAGCCAGTTGCCCAGATCGAATAGTGAGCAGTTCTTC
.	TRBV6-1	.	TRBJ2-7	CASSPQRGRSYEQYF	TGTGCCAGCAGCCCTCAACGGGGCCGCTCCTACGAGCAGTACTTC
once	TRBV5-5	.	TRBJ2-1	CASSLGGGVEQFF	TGTGCCAGCAGCTTGGGTGGGGGAGTCGAGCAGTTCTTC
.	TRBV4-1	.	TRBJ2-5	CASSQDEGGQETQYF	TGCGCCAGCAGCCAAGACGAGGGGGGCCAAGAGACCCAGTACTTC
once	TRBV5-6	.	TRBJ1-1	CASSPTGITEAFF	TGTGCCAGCAGCCCGACAGGTATCACTGAAGCTTTCTTT
.	TRBV19	TRBD2	TRBJ2-3	CASSIVGLAGPTDTQYF	TGTGCCAGTAGTATAGTTGGACTAGCGGGACCCACAGATACGCAGTATTTT
.	TRBV28	TRBD1	TRBJ2-5	CASSSTGGQETQYF	TGTGCCAGCAGTTCTACAGGGGGCCAAGAGACCCAGTACTTC
.	TRBV5-1	.	TRBJ2-5	CASSLGLAGQETQYF	TGCGCCAGCAGCTTAGGTTTGGCGGGTCAAGAGACCCAGTACTTC
.	TRBV19	.	TRBJ1-1	CASSIGSLITEAFF	TGTGCCAGTAGTATAGGAAGTCTAATCACTGAAGCTTTCTTT
.	TRBV4-2	TRBD2	TRBJ2-6	CASSRQLAGVDISGANVLTF	TGTGCCAGCAGCCGACAACTAGCGGGAGTTGACATCTCTGGGGCCAACGTCCTGACTTTC
.	TRBV7-9	.	TRBJ1-1	CASSEMEGTEAFF	TGTGCCAGCAGCGAGATGGAGGGCACTGAAGCTTTCTTT
.	TRBV6-5	.	TRBJ2-5	CASSYDLASASGTQYF	TGTGCCAGCAGTTACGACCTAGCTTCGGCTTCGGGGACCCAGTACTTC
.	TRBV6-5	.	TRBJ2-7	CASSQQGLYEQYF	TGTGCCAGCAGCCAACAGGGCCTTTACGAGCAGTACTTC
.	TRBV5-1	TRBD1	TRBJ2-7	CASSLESRGLYEQYF	TGCGCCAGCAGCTTGGAATCCAGGGGGCTCTACGAGCAGTACTTC
.	TRBV6-6	TRBD1	TRBJ2-7	CASSFGQAYEQYF	TGTGCCAGCAGTTTCGGACAGGCCTACGAGCAGTACTTC
few	TRBV7-9	.	TRBJ1-1	CASSPLGTEAFF	TGTGCCAGCAGCCCCCTGGGCACTGAAGCTTTCTTT
once	TRBV27	TRBD1	TRBJ2-1	CASNHRGLSYNEQFF	TGTGCCAGCAACCACAGGGGGCTCTCCTACAATGAGCAGTTCTTC
.	TRBV9	TRBD2	TRBJ2-1	CASSNPSGSSYNEQFF	TGTGCCAGCAGCAATCCGAGCGGGAGCTCCTACAATGAGCAGTTCTTC
.	TRBV7-9	.	TRBJ2-1	CASRLTGIYNEQFF	TGTGCCAGCAGGCTTACAGGGATTTACAATGAGCAGTTCTTC
.	TRBV6-5	TRBD1	TRBJ1-6	CASSYGTGAREVHF	TGTGCCAGCAGTTACGGCACAGGGGCGAGGGAGGTCCACTTT
.	TRBV6-4	.	TRBJ2-2	CASSDSADGELFF	TGTGCCAGCAGTGACTCCGCAGACGGGGAGCTGTTTTTT
.	TRBV5-4	TRBD2	TRBJ2-7	CASSLDLADEQYF	TGTGCCAGCAGCTTGGATCTAGCGGACGAGCAGTACTTC
.	TRBV25-1	.	TRBJ1-1	CASSGGIGDTEAFF	TGTGCCAGCAGTGGAGGGATTGGGGACACTGAAGCTTTCTTT
once	TRBV29-1	.	TRBJ2-1	CSVEDRRNEQFF	TGCAGCGTTGAAGATCGTCGCAATGAGCAGTTCTTC
.	TRBV9	.	TRBJ2-7	CASSLAGEYSYEQYF	TGTGCCAGCAGCCTAGCAGGCGAATACTCCTACGAGCAGTACTTC
.	TRBV18	.	TRBJ2-2	CASPPPLANTGELFF	TGTGCCAGCCCCCCCCCACTCGCGAACACCGGGGAGCTGTTTTTT
.	TRBV4-3	.	TRBJ1-2	CASSPEGQYYGYTF	TGCGCCAGCAGCCCCGAGGGGCAGTACTATGGCTACACCTTC
.	TRBV30	.	TRBJ2-1	CAWTVVADNEQFF	TGTGCCTGGACGGTGGTAGCCGATAATGAGCAGTTCTTC
.	TRBV7-3	.	TRBJ1-6	CASSLTGRSSPLHF	TGTGCCAGCAGCTTAACGGGGAGGAGTTCACCCCTCCACTTT